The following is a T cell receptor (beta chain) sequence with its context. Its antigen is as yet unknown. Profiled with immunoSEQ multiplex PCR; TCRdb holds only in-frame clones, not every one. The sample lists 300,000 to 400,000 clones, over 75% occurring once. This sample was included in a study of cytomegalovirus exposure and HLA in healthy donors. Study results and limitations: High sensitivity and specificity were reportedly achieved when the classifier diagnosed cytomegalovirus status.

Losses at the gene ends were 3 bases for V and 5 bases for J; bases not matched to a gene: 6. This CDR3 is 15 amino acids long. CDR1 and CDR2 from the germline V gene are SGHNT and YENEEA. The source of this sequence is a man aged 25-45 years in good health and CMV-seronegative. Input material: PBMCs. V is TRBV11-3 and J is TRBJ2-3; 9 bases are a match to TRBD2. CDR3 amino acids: CASSFGSSGEDTQYF. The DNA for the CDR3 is TGTGCCAGCAGCTTTGGGTCTAGCGGGGAAGATACGCAGTATTTT.